This TCR beta chain was sequenced for a study of type 1 regulatory T cells. Regarding this clonotype: Its antigen remains unknown.

There are 19 residues in the CDR3. Germline V gene data show CDR1 as SGHRS and CDR2 as YFSETQ. The V and J ends lost 0 bases and 3 bases, in that order; junction bases with no gene match: 13. TCRdb re-called the reads with MiXCR, one entry per CDR3 protein. The data contain tens of thousands of distinct CDR3 sequences, approximately 60% of them singletons. The rearrangement joins TRBV5-1 to TRBJ2-1; the match to TRBD2 covers 9 bases. Sequencing was carried out using cultured non-Tr1 T cells, either the whole culture or a sorted T cell fraction (not recorded which). The TCR was taken from a human donor in good health. CDR3: CASSLARGSGRGYYNEQFF. The CDR3, as DNA: TGCGCCAGCAGCTTGGCCCGTGGTAGCGGGAGAGGTTACTACAATGAGCAGTTCTTC. Filled out from reference TRBV5-1 and TRBJ2-1, the complete variable domain reads KAGVTQTPRYLIKTRGQQVTLSCSPISGHRSVSWYQQTPGQGLQFLFEYFSETQRNKGNFPGRFSGRQFSNSRSEMNVSTLELGDSALYLCASSLARGSGRGYYNEQFFGPGTRLTVL.